The subject of this entry is one T cell receptor (beta chain). Its antigen is not known. Both 60 Vbeta primers and 13 Jbeta primers went into the PCR. Produced via immunoSEQ multiplex PCR; TCRdb's table is partial and in-frame only. The profile shows tens of thousands of clones, 77% of them singletons. The data are from a study of cytomegalovirus exposure and HLA in healthy donors. Regarding the study as a whole: A link between a missense DCLRE1C variant and TCR beta V- and J-gene trimming emerged from a later analysis. The analysis excluded some indistinguishable V segments, including TRBV6-2 and TRBV6-3.

Germline V CDR1 and CDR2: SGHTA, FQGTGA. V dropped 0 bases and J dropped 0 bases, with 12 bases sitting between them. The CDR3 runs 17 residues. This sequence was found in a man aged 50-59 years in good health and CMV-seropositive. The chain carries TRBV7-3 and TRBJ2-1; D is unresolved. The sample taken for sequencing was PBMCs. CDR3 amino acids: CASSLTAVYSSYNEQFF. The CDR3 coding sequence is TGTGCCAGCAGCTTAACTGCTGTGTACAGCTCCTACAATGAGCAGTTCTTC.